This T cell receptor beta chain was documented in a study of blood T cell repertoires in COVID-19. About the study: Spain, Italy and the United States supplied samples that represented acute and convalescent COVID-19. PBMCs, B-cell-depleted T cells, or T cells provided the cDNA or gDNA that made up the material.

The CDR3 length is 20 residues. Germline V CDR1 and CDR2: KGHSH, LQKENI. Losses at the gene ends were 2 bases for V and 5 bases for J; bases not matched to a gene: 16. In the authors' workflow: Using reference gene primer amplification, nucleated cell counts were estimated. Clones were read by immunoSEQ multiplex PCR, and TCRdb kept only the in-frame ones, dropping some. Clone size and the V and J calls come from that table; the DNA yielded D and trimming. The sample includes 250,000 to 350,000 clones, around 90% of them seen just once. A Seattle source enrolled patients during active infection and followed them longitudinally.

The V and J genes are TRBV18 and TRBJ2-6; 9 nucleotides agree with TRBD2. The clonotype was recovered from a woman aged 50 to 60 with COVID-19, enrolled during active disease. Material for sequencing was peripheral blood. The CDR3 region has the DNA TGTGCCAGCTCACCAAACTCACCGAGTAGCGGGAGCAGGCGGGCCAACGTCCTGACTTTC. Residues: CASSPNSPSSGSRRANVLTF.